These 27 T cell receptor beta chains were sequenced from one sample in a study of post-analysis software for immune sequencing data. Prepared TCR beta cDNA libraries contained unique molecular identifiers. MiXCR, run by TCRdb on the PCR reads, gives a single entry per CDR3 protein. Among fewer than 850,000 distinct CDR3 sequences, under 60% were seen once, and the ten largest hold around 4.7%. These TCRs are of unknown antigen specificity. Notes on the study in general: Controls showed lower frequencies than patients for five TRBV segments, and TRBV5-6, TRBV5-1 and TRBV20-1 were among these.

Input material: blood. These receptors were collected from a girl aged 10 to 17 with multiple sclerosis.

The rearrangement joins TRBV9 to TRBJ2-5; no clear D. CDR3 size: 14 residues. Trimming pared 2 bases from V and 5 bases from J, leaving 13 bases between. CDR1 is SGDLS and CDR2 is YYNGEE in the germline V gene. Here the CDR3 DNA reads TGTGCCAGCAGCGTGGGTCGGTTCTGGGAGACCCAGTACTTC. The encoded protein is CASSVGRFWETQYF. Filled out from reference TRBV9 and TRBJ2-5, the complete variable domain reads DSGVTQTPKHLITATGQRVTLRCSPRSGDLSVYWYQQSLDQGLQFLIQYYNGEERAKGNILERFSAQQFPDLHSELNLSSLELGDSALYFCASSVGRFWETQYFGPGTRLLVL.

This clonotype appeared a few times. The gene calls are TRBV29-1 and TRBJ2-5, with 7 bases identical to TRBD2. The tail of the sequence fits TRBJ2-7 better, so the J call may be wrong. The CDR3 consists of 13 residues. Germline CDR1 reads SQVTM; CDR2 reads ANQGSEA. As DNA, the CDR3 is TGCAGCGTTGTGGGACTACAGAACTACGAGCAGTACTTC. Translation gives CSVVGLQNYEQYF.

The chain couples TRBV20-1 to TRBJ2-3; 7 bases match TRBD2. Per germline, CDR1 DFQATT and CDR2 SNEGSKA (reference sequence). This CDR3 has 17 amino acids. V was clipped by 1 base and J by 1 base; unmatched bases: 11. CDR3 residues: CSARGASGTGRTDTQYF. CDR3 coding DNA: TGCAGTGCTAGAGGGGCGAGCGGGACGGGGCGCACAGATACGCAGTATTTT.

This clonotype has more than one count but fewer than ten. This sequence joins TRBV12-3 or TRBV12-4 and TRBJ2-1; weak D call: TRBD2 (5 bases). This CDR3 contains 14 residues. V gave up 7 bases and J gave up 4 bases, with 14 bases separating them. CDR3 DNA: TGTGCCAGCAATCTCGGCACGGGGTACAATGAGCAGTTCTTC. This sequence encodes CASNLGTGYNEQFF.

This clonotype occurred a few times. In DNA, the CDR3 is TGTGCCACCAGCAGACAACTTCAGGGGGCAGGGAAGACCCAGTACTTC. Its translation: CATSRQLQGAGKTQYF. The gene calls are TRBV15 and TRBJ2-5, with TRBD1 matching over 8 bases. Trimming removed 2 bases from V and 6 bases from J; junction bases left unmatched: 11. The germline V gene has CDR1 LNHNV and CDR2 YYDKDF (reference sequence). The CDR3 has 16 amino acids.

This clonotype was counted once. V gene TRBV20-1 combines with J gene TRBJ2-3; 8 bases fit TRBD2. This CDR3 comprises 14 residues. The ends lost 6 bases at V and 4 bases at J; junction bases unmatched: 9. CDR1 DFQATT and CDR2 SNEGSKA come from the germline V gene (reference sequence). The CDR3 nucleotides are TGCAGTGCCCGAGCGGGAGCTTTCCCAGATACGCAGTATTTT. Encoded protein: CSARAGAFPDTQYF.

This chain joins TRBV25-1 and TRBJ1-6; possibly TRBD1 for D (6 bases). V was pared by 6 bases and J by 9 bases, with 12 bases between. Germline loops: CDR1 MGHDK, CDR2 SYGVNS. The CDR3 length is 13 residues. CDR3 bases: TGTGCCAGCAGCTCGACAGGCGGTTCACCCCTCCACTTT. It translates to CASSSTGGSPLHF.

This rearrangement joins TRBV20-1 to TRBJ2-5; tentative D call: TRBD1 (5 bases). The closer fit of TRBJ2-7 to the DNA end suggests the J call may be wrong. CDR3 length equals 14 residues. Looked up from germline, CDR1 is DFQATT and CDR2 is SNEGSKA (reference sequence). This CDR3 reads CSARDPGIESEQYF. The CDR3 DNA sequence: TGCAGTGCTAGAGATCCAGGGATCGAATCCGAGCAGTACTTC.

The chain links TRBV24-1 to TRBJ1-6, with D perhaps TRBD1 (5 bases). V was trimmed by 3 bases and J by 10 bases, leaving 12 bases between them. Germline values: CDR1 KGHDR, CDR2 SFDVKD. The CDR3 has 14 residues. CDR3 nucleotides: TGTGCCACCAGTGATGCCAGGGCCGAATCACCCCTCCACTTT. This sequence encodes CATSDARAESPLHF.

This clonotype was recorded many times. The chain is built from TRBV13 and TRBJ2-7, with D uncertain. The length of the CDR3 is 14 residues. Germline CDR1 is PRHDT and CDR2 is FYEKMQ (reference sequence). Trimming cost V 5 bases and J 1 base, with 12 bases left between them. The CDR3 loop reads CASSPRGWSYEQYF. DNA of the CDR3: TGTGCCAGCAGCCCTAGAGGTTGGTCCTACGAGCAGTACTTC.

The chain carries TRBV5-1 and TRBJ1-1, with TRBD1 matching 7 bases. Germline V gene sequence: CDR1 SGHRS, CDR2 YFSETQ. This CDR3 is built from 14 residues. V gave up 2 bases and J gave up 2 bases; unmatched junction bases: 3. CDR3 sequence: CASSFGDRNTEAFF. In DNA form, the CDR3 reads TGCGCCAGCAGCTTTGGGGACAGAAACACTGAAGCTTTCTTT.

The chain recombines TRBV7-9 with TRBJ1-2; no reliable D call. CDR3 length equals 16 residues. Germline assignment: CDR1 SEHNR and CDR2 FQNEAQ (reference sequence). The germline V and J ends were trimmed by 2 bases and 6 bases, with 19 bases remaining between them. This CDR3 reads CASSLPILSGVDGYTF. CDR3 DNA sequence: TGTGCCAGCAGCTTACCTATCCTGTCCGGGGTGGATGGCTACACCTTC.

This chain joins TRBV27 and TRBJ1-1; D is perhaps TRBD1 (6 bases). The CDR3 totals 15 residues. V was clipped by 5 bases and J by 3 bases, with 16 bases between them. Germline-derived CDR1 and CDR2 are MNHEY and SMNVEV (reference sequence). CDR3 in DNA: TGTGCCAGCAGTCTAGGCAAGGGGGGTTACACTGAAGCTTTCTTT. Its protein is CASSLGKGGYTEAFF.

V and J are TRBV9 and TRBJ2-1; 12 bases line up with TRBD2. The CDR3 is made up of 14 amino acids. Germline trimming cut 4 bases from V and 9 bases from J; bases unmatched to any gene: 5. The germline V gene has CDR1 SGDLS and CDR2 YYNGEE. CDR3 coding DNA: TGTGCCAGCAGCTTCCTAGCGGGAGGGGTTGAGCAGTTCTTC. It translates to CASSFLAGGVEQFF.

This clonotype was found a few times. The chain carries TRBV3-1 and TRBJ1-2; D gene uncertain. Between the trimmed V and J ends, which lost 3 bases and 4 bases, there was a span of 15 bases. The V gene's germline CDR1 is LGHDT and CDR2 YNNKEL (reference sequence). This CDR3 has 15 residues. CDR3 sequence reads: CASSHLQRPSYGYTF. CDR3 DNA sequence: TGTGCCAGCAGCCACCTACAGAGACCTAGCTATGGCTACACCTTC.

V and J are TRBV10-3 and TRBJ2-5; 9 nucleotides match TRBD1. There are 12 residues in the CDR3. Germline values: CDR1 ENHRY, CDR2 SYGVKD. Germline trimming cut 0 bases from V and 13 bases from J; bases unmatched to any gene: 3. DNA for the CDR3: TGTGCCATCAGTGAGTCGGGACAGGGAACGTACTTC. Amino acid sequence: CAISESGQGTYF.

The chain carries TRBV11-2 and TRBJ2-1, with 7 bases aligning to TRBD2. Trimming at V came to 5 bases and at J to 8 bases, leaving 15 bases not matched to a gene. Germline CDR1 SGHAT, CDR2 FQNNGV. The CDR3 runs to 16 residues. CDR3 sequence (DNA): TGTGCCAGCAGCCCCCAGGGTGCGGGAGCGCTGTATGAGCAGTTCTTC. This translates into CASSPQGAGALYEQFF.

The genes are TRBV20-1 and TRBJ2-5; 7 bases are shared with TRBD1. The CDR3 is 14 amino acids. The germline CDR1 and CDR2 sequences are DFQATT and SNEGSKA (reference sequence). V lost 2 bases, J lost 5 bases, and 8 bases stayed unmatched. The CDR3 loop is CSARSYRGSETQYF. Here the CDR3 DNA reads TGCAGTGCTAGATCTTACAGGGGTTCTGAGACCCAGTACTTC.

This chain connects TRBV12-3 or TRBV12-4 to TRBJ2-5, with D maybe TRBD2 (6 bases). The CDR3 runs to 11 residues. The germline V and J ends were trimmed by 3 bases and 10 bases, with 9 bases remaining between them. CDR3 bases: TGTGCCAGCAGTTTGGGAGGTGGCCAGTACTTC. Amino acids: CASSLGGGQYF.

The chain has TRBV2 and TRBJ2-7; a possible D gene is TRBD2 (5 bases). V lost 9 bases and J lost 3, with 12 bases in between. The CDR3 has 12 residues. Per germline, CDR1 SNHLY and CDR2 FYNNEI. As DNA, the CDR3 is TGTGCCAGGCAAGACCGGGACTACGAGCAGTACTTC. Encoded protein: CARQDRDYEQYF.

This clonotype was seen just once. The J gene is TRBJ1-6, the V gene TRBV7-9; possible D gene TRBD1, 6 bases. V lost 7 bases to trimming and J lost 4 bases, with 11 bases between them. This CDR3 is 14 amino acids long. Germline-derived CDR1 and CDR2 are SEHNR and FQNEAQ (reference sequence). CDR3 residues: CASTQGSYNSPLHF. CDR3 coding DNA: TGTGCCAGCACCCAGGGGAGTTATAATTCACCCCTCCACTTT.

V usage is TRBV6-5 and J usage is TRBJ2-4; D is unresolved. Per the germline V gene, CDR1 is MNHEY and CDR2 is SVGAGI. This CDR3 contains 16 residues. Trimming took 7 bases from V and 0 from J, leaving 16 bases between them. As DNA, the CDR3 is TGTGCCAGCACCCCAGACCCTACCTTAGCCAAAAACATTCAGTACTTC. It specifies CASTPDPTLAKNIQYF.

This chain connects TRBV20-1 to TRBJ2-1, with 8 bases matching TRBD2. The CDR3 runs to 15 residues. Germline assignment: CDR1 DFQATT and CDR2 SNEGSKA (reference sequence). After removal of 0 bases from V and 2 bases from J, the junction contained 3 bases not matched to a gene. The CDR3 loop is CSARDREGPYNEQFF. In DNA form, the CDR3 reads TGCAGTGCTAGAGATCGGGAGGGTCCCTACAATGAGCAGTTCTTC.

This clonotype has more than one count but fewer than ten. The chain carries TRBV15 and TRBJ2-3, with 7 bases aligning to TRBD2. This CDR3 spans 15 amino acids. Germline trimming cut 1 base from V and 0 bases from J; bases unmatched to any gene: 1. Germline assignment: CDR1 LNHNV and CDR2 YYDKDF (reference sequence). The CDR3 is CATSRAAGSTDTQYF. CDR3 DNA: TGTGCCACCAGCAGAGCAGCGGGGAGCACAGATACGCAGTATTTT.

This chain links TRBV20-1 with TRBJ2-5; unclear D gene. V was shortened by 4 bases and J by 1 base, with 4 bases between the two germline ends. Germline V lookup: CDR1 DFQATT, CDR2 SNEGSKA (reference sequence). The CDR3 is made up of 11 amino acids. The DNA of the CDR3 is TGCAGTGCTACAATCCAAGAGACCCAGTACTTC. As protein: CSATIQETQYF.

The gene calls are TRBV29-1 and TRBJ1-4; D is unclear. The V end lost 4 bases, the J end lost 8 bases, and 14 bases lay between the germline ends. Germline V gives CDR1 SQVTM, CDR2 ANQGSEA. There are 13 residues in the CDR3. The CDR3: CSVGPVLGEKLFF. The DNA of the CDR3 is TGCAGCGTTGGACCGGTCTTGGGGGAAAAACTGTTTTTT.

This clonotype was seen only a few times. The CDR3 DNA is TGTGCCAGCAGCCAAGATTGGACAAGCGGGATGCTGTTCTTC. It yields the protein CASSQDWTSGMLFF. The chain links TRBV3-1 to TRBJ2-1; TRBD2 agrees at 7 bases. Germline V lookup: CDR1 LGHDT, CDR2 YNNKEL (reference sequence). The trim removed 0 bases at V and 15 bases at J, leaving 11 bases unmatched. The CDR3 sequence is 14 residues long.